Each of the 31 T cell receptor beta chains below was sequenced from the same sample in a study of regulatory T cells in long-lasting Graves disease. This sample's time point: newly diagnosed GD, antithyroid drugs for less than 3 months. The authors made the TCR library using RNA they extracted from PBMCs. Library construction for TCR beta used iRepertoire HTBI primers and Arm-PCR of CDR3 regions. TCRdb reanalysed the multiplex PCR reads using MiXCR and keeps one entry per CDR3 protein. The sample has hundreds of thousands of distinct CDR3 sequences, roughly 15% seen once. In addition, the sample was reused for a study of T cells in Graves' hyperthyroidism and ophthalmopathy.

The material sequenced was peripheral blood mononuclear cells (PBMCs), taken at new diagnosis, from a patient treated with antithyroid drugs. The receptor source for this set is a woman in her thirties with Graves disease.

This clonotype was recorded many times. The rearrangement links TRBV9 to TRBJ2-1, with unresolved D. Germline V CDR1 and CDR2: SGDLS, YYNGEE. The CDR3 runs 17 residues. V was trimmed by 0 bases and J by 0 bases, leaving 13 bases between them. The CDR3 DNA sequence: TGTGCCAGCAGCGTAGATCCCCAAGTAAACTCCTACAATGAGCAGTTCTTC. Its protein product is CASSVDPQVNSYNEQFF.

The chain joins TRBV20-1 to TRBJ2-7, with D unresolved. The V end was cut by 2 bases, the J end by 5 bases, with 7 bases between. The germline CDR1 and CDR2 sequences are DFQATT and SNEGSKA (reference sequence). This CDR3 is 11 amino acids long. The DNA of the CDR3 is TGCAGTGCTAGACCCGGTGACGAGCAGTACTTC. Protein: CSARPGDEQYF.

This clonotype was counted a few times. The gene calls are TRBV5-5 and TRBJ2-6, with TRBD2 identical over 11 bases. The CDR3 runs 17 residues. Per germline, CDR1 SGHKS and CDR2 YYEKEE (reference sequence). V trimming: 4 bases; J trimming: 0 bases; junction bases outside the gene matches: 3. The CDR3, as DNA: TGTGCCAGCAGCCGACTAGCGGGAAACTCTGGGGCCAACGTCCTGACTTTC. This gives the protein CASSRLAGNSGANVLTF.

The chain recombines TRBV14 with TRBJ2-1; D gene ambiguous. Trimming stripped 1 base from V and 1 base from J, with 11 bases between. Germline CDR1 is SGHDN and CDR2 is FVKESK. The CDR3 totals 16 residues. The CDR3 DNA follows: TGTGCCAGCAGCCAAGGACCCACAGAATCCTACAATGAGCAGTTCTTC. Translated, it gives CASSQGPTESYNEQFF.

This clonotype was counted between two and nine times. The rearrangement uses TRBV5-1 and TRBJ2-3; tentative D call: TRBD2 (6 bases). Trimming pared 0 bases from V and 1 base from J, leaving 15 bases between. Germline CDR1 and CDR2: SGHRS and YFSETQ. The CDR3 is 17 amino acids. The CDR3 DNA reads TGCGCCAGCAGCTTGGGCGGCGCGGCTAGCGGCACAGATACGCAGTATTTT. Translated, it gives CASSLGGAASGTDTQYF.

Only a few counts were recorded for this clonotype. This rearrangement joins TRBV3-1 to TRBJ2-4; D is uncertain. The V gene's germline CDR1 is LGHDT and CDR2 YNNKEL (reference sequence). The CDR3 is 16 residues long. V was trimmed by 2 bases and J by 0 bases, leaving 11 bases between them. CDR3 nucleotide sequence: TGTGCCAGCAGCCAATCCGGAGAACTAGCCAAAAACATTCAGTACTTC. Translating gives CASSQSGELAKNIQYF.

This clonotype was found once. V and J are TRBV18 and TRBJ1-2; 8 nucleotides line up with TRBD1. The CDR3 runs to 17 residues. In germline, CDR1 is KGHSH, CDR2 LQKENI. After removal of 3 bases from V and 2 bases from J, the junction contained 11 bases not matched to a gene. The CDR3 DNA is TGTGCCAGCTCACCTGGACAGGGTGCGGAAAGAAACTATGGCTACACCTTC. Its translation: CASSPGQGAERNYGYTF.

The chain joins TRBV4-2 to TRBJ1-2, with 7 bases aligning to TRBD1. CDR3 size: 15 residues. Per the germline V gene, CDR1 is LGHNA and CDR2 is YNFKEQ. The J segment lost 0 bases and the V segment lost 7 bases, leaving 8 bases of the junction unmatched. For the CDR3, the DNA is TGTGCCAGCAACCCTACGGGACAGACTAACTATGGCTACACCTTC. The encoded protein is CASNPTGQTNYGYTF.

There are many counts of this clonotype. The CDR3 region is CAIRTVSGANVLTF. Here the CDR3 DNA reads TGTGCCATCAGGACAGTCTCTGGGGCCAACGTCCTGACTTTC. The rearrangement joins TRBV10-3 to TRBJ2-6, with a weak D call TRBD1 (5 bases). The germline gives CDR1 ENHRY, CDR2 SYGVKD. With 6 bases removed from V and 0 bases from J, the gap between germline ends came to 6 bases. This CDR3 is built from 14 residues.

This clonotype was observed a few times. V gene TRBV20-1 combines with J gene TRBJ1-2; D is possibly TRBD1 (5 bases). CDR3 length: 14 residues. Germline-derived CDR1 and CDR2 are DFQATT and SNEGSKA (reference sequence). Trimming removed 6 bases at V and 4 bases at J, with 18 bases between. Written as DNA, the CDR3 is TGCAGTGCGGCCGGGACCCTAGCTCCCTATGGCTACACCTTC. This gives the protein CSAAGTLAPYGYTF.

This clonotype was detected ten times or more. CDR3 nucleotide sequence: TGTGCCAGCAGCGTGGGACAGGGTAAGCAGTTCTTC. This codes for CASSVGQGKQFF. The chain recombines TRBV5-8 with TRBJ2-1, with 9 bases that match TRBD1. The CDR3 consists of 12 residues. Trimming cost V 4 bases and J 11 bases; bases outside gene matches: 4. In germline, CDR1 is SGHTS, CDR2 YDEGEE.

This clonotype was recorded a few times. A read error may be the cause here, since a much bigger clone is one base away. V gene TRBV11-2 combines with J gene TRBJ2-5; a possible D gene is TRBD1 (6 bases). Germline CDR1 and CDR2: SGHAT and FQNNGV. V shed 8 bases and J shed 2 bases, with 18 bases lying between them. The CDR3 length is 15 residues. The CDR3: CASGRATGPQETQYF. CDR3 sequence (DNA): TGTGCCAGCGGCCGAGCGACAGGCCCACAAGAGACCCAGTACTTC.

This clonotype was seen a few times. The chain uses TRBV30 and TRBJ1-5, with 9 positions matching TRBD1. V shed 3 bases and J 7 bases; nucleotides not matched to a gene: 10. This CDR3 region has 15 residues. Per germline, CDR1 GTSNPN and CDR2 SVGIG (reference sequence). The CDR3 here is CAWSLGTGRFQPQHF. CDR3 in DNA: TGTGCCTGGAGCCTTGGGACAGGGCGATTCCAGCCCCAGCATTTT.

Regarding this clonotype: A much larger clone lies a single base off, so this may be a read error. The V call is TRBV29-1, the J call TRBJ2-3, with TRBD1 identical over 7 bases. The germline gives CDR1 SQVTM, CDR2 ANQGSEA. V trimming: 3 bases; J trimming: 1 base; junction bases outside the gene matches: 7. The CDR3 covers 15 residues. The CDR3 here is CSVDLQGVRTDTQYF. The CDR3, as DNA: TGCAGCGTTGATCTTCAGGGGGTCCGCACAGATACGCAGTATTTT.

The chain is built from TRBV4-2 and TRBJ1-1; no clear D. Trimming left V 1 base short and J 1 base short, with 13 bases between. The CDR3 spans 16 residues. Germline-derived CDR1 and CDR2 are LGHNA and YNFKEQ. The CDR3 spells CASSQGGSQRNTEAFF. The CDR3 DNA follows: TGTGCCAGCAGCCAAGGTGGGTCACAAAGGAACACTGAAGCTTTCTTT.

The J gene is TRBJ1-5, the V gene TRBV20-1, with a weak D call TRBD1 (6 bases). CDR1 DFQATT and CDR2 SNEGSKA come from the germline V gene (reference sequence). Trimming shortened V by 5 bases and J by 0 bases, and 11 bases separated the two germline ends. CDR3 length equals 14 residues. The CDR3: CSASGQHSNQPQHF. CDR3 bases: TGCAGTGCTTCAGGACAGCATAGCAATCAGCCCCAGCATTTT.

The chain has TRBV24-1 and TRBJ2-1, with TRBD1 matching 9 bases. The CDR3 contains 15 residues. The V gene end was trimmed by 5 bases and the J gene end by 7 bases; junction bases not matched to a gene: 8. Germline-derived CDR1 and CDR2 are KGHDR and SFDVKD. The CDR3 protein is CATSAPVGTGNEQFF. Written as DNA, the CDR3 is TGTGCCACCAGTGCACCAGTCGGGACAGGGAATGAGCAGTTCTTC.

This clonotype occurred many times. CDR3 amino acids: CASSFGAGTQYF. The CDR3 DNA reads TGTGCCAGCAGTTTCGGGGCGGGGACCCAGTACTTC. The rearrangement links TRBV28 to TRBJ2-5; D may be TRBD1 or TRBD2 (5 bases each). Germline lookup yields CDR1 MDHEN and CDR2 SYDVKM. This CDR3 is built from 12 residues. The V end was cut by 3 bases, the J end by 7 bases, with 9 bases between.

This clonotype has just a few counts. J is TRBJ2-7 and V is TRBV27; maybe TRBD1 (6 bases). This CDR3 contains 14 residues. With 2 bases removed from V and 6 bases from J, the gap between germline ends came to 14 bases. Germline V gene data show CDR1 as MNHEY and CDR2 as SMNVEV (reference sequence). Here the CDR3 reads CASSLRALQGEQYF. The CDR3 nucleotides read TGTGCCAGCAGTTTAAGAGCCCTACAGGGCGAGCAGTACTTC.

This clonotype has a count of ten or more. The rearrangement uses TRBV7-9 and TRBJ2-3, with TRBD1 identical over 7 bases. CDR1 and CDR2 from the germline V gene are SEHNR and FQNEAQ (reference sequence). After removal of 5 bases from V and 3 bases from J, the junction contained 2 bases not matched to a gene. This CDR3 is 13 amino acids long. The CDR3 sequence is CASSPQGTDTQYF. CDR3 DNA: TGTGCCAGCAGCCCACAGGGGACAGATACGCAGTATTTT.

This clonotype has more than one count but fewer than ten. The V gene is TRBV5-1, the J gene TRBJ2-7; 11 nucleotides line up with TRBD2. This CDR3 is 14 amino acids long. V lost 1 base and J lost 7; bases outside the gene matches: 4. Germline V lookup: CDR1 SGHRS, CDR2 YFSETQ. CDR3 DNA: TGCGCCAGCAGCTTGCGGCTAGCGGGAGGTGAGCAGTACTTC. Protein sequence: CASSLRLAGGEQYF. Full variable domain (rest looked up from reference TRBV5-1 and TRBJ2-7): KAGVTQTPRYLIKTRGQQVTLSCSPISGHRSVSWYQQTPGQGLQFLFEYFSETQRNKGNFPGRFSGRQFSNSRSEMNVSTLELGDSALYLCASSLRLAGGEQYFGPGTRLTVT.

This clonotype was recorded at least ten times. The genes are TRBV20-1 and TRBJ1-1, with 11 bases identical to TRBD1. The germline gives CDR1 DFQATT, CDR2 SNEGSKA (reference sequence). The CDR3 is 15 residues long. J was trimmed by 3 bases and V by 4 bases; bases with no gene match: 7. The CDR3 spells CSANGQGARYTEAFF. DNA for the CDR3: TGCAGTGCTAATGGACAGGGGGCTCGTTACACTGAAGCTTTCTTT.

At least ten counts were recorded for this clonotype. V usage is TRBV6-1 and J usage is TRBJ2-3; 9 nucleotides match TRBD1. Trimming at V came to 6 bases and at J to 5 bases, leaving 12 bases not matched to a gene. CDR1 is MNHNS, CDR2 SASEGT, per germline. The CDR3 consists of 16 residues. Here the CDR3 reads CASSQSRDRVGDTQYF. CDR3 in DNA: TGTGCCAGCAGCCAAAGCCGGGACAGGGTTGGAGATACGCAGTATTTT.

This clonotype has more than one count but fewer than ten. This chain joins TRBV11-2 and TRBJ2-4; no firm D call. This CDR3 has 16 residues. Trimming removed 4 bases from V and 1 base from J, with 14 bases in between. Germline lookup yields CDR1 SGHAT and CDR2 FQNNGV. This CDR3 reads CASSYLGGPAKNIQYF. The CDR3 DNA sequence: TGTGCCAGCAGCTACTTGGGTGGCCCGGCCAAAAACATTCAGTACTTC.

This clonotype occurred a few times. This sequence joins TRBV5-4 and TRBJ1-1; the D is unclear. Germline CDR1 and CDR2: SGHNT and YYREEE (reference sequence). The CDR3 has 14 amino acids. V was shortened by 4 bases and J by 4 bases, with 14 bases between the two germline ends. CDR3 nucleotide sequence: TGTGCCAGCAGCCAAGGGTTCCTAGGCACTGAAGCTTTCTTT. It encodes CASSQGFLGTEAFF.

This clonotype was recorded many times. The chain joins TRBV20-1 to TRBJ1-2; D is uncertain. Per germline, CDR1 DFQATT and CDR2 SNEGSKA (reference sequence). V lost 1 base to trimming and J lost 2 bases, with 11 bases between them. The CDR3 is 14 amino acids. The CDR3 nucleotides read TGCAGTGCTAGAGCGGCGATGGGGAACTATGGCTACACCTTC. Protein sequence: CSARAAMGNYGYTF.

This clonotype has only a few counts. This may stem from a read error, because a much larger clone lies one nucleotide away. Written as DNA, the CDR3 is TGTGCCAGCAGTTGGACTAGCGGGGGCACCGGGGAGCTGTCTTTT. Amino acid sequence: CASSWTSGGTGELSF. This chain connects TRBV12-3 or TRBV12-4 to TRBJ2-2, with 13 bases aligning to TRBD2. The CDR3 totals 15 residues.

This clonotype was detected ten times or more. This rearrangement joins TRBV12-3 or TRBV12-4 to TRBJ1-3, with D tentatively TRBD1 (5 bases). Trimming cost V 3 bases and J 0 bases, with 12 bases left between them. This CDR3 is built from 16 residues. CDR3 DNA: TGTGCCAGCAGTTTGAGAGGGGATGGCTCTGGAAACACCATATATTTT. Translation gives CASSLRGDGSGNTIYF.

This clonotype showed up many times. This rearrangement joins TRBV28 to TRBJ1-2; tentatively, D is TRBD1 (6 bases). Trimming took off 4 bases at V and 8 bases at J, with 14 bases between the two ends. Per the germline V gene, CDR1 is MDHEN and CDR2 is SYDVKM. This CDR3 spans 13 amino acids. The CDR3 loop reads CASSSGQIDGYTF. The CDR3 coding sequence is TGTGCCAGCAGTTCCGGACAGATAGACGGCTACACCTTC.

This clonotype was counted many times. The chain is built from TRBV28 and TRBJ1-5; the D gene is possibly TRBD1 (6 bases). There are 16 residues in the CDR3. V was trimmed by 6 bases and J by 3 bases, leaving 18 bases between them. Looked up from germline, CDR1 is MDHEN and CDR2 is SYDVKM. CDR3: CASSAPDRPNNQPQHF. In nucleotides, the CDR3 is TGTGCCAGCAGCGCCCCCGACAGGCCGAACAATCAGCCCCAGCATTTT.

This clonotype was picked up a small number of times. The CDR3 DNA reads TGTGCCAGCAGCAGCCCGGGGCGGGAGGATCCTTATACGCAGTATTTT. Protein sequence: CASSSPGREDPYTQYF. The chain carries TRBV9 and TRBJ2-3, with TRBD2 matching over 8 bases. Losses at the gene ends were 4 bases for V and 7 bases for J; bases not matched to a gene: 14. The CDR3 spans 16 residues. The germline V gene encodes CDR1 SGDLS and CDR2 YYNGEE. Full variable domain (outside the CDR3, taken from reference TRBV9 and TRBJ2-3): DSGVTQTPKHLITATGQRVTLRCSPRSGDLSVYWYQQSLDQGLQFLIQYYNGEERAKGNILERFSAQQFPDLHSELNLSSLELGDSALYFCASSSPGREDPYTQYFGPGTRLTVL.